The sequence of this T cell receptor beta chain was determined in a study of T cells after yellow fever vaccination (dated by TCRdb to between 2018 and 2021). Describing the broader study: Libraries from fractions with low cell numbers were prepared with the SMART-Seq v4 Ultra Low Input RNA kit. To track T-cell clones before and after primary and booster YFV17D yellow fever vaccination, bulk TCR alpha and beta repertoires were sequenced longitudinally. The cohort comprised two healthy male donors, one aged 18 to 30 and one aged 30 to 39 years. Blood samples were taken at several timepoints before and after primary and secondary immunization, and bulk PBMC replicates and cell subsets were isolated.

General conclusions and limits of the study: Only two donors were included in the study, so the extent to which the findings can be generalized is limited. Computational filtering was needed because FACS-sorted repertoires could contain abundant contaminating clonotypes from the bulk population. Most clones expanded after primary vaccination were re-detected after the booster (approximately 95% of CD4 and 88% of CD8), suggesting broad memory maintenance. The secondary T-cell response was weaker than the primary response but faster, peaking on day 5 instead of day 15. A small share of clonotypes occurred in both CD4 and CD8 compartments, likely arising from convergent recombination.

The reads were generated on an Illumina NovaSeq 6000. TCR cDNA was synthesized by 5'RACE template switching, through which a universal primer site and unique molecular identifiers were introduced. cDNA synthesis was primed from both the TCR alpha and TCR beta constant segments. Library amplification involved two PCR steps, and the second step added sample barcodes and sequencing adapters. Sequencing of the libraries was done on either Illumina HiSeq 2500 (2x100 bp) or NovaSeq (2x150 bp). In the authors' own workflow: MIGEC handled demultiplexing of reads and collapsing into UMI consensus sequences, while MiXCR performed V(D)J alignment. Using edgeR on replicate PBMC samples, clonotypes were called vaccine-responding if FDR was below 0.01 and the log2 fold change was above 5 up to day 15. CD4 or CD8 identity was assigned to each bulk clonotype according to whether the clonotype was present at higher abundance in the sequenced CD4 repertoire or the sequenced CD8 repertoire. The public sequencing data were trimmed at Q25 with fastp and processed into clonotypes with MiXCR by TCRdb, which kept only in-frame beta chains. CDR3 protein duplicates are merged, each entry listing the most common genes and DNA. TCRdb assigned the V and J calls; the authors' analysis was not used. Present in this sample are approximately 260,000 distinct CDR3 sequences, 5.2% of which were seen just once. The ten largest clonotypes hold 3% to 4% of the sample.

Sample treatment or condition, as interpreted from the label and publication: live attenuated yellow fever vaccine strain. PBMCs were isolated from peripheral blood using a standard Ficoll-Paque protocol. Dynabeads CD4 and CD8 positive selection kits were used to isolate CD4 and CD8 T-cell fractions. TriZol was used to extract RNA from bulk PBMCs, from CD4 and CD8 fractions, and from dextramer-positive and dextramer-negative fractions. A word on this clonotype: The antigen it recognizes is unknown. Per-base quality was not reported, and no clone a single base away is much larger than it.

CDR1 and CDR2, looked up from the germline V gene, are MGHRA and YSYEKL. Measured from the cysteine to the phenylalanine, the CDR3 is 16 residues long. The DNA shown is the 48-base CDR3, in frame from base 1. V was cut back by 0 bases and J by 4 bases, leaving a gap of 15 bases between them. The sequencing used CD4+ T cells sorted from PBMCs, collected on the day of the yellow fever booster vaccination. Recombination connected TRBV4-1 to TRBJ1-1; perhaps TRBD1 is the D gene, with 5 bases matching. This TCR came from a man in his late teens or twenties who received the YFV17D yellow fever vaccine. The sequenced DNA: TGCGCCAGCAGCCAAGAGCGTCCGAGGGGCGTCACTGAAGCTTTCTTT. Translated, it gives CASSQERPRGVTEAFF.